Following are 10 T cell receptor beta chains from one sample sequenced in a study of regulatory and conventional T cells in RAG deficiency. This table comes from immunoSEQ multiplex PCR, and its TCRdb copy is limited to in-frame clones, with some not included. The table has some 20,000 clones, approximately 88% seen once; the top ten hold 1.4%. Genomic DNA came from blood regulatory T cells gated CD4+ CD25-high CD127-low. The same specimen was also included in a second study, on regulatory T cells. As that study records: Amplification used 52 TRBV primers and 13 TRBJ primers.

Sequencing was done on a sample of Tregs sorted from blood. These receptors were obtained from a human donor in good health.

V gene TRBV5-4 combines with J gene TRBJ1-2, with 7 bases that match TRBD1. The CDR3 is 16 amino acids. Germline assignment: CDR1 SGHNT and CDR2 YYREEE (reference sequence). V dropped 4 bases and J dropped 2; count of bases not matched to a gene: 11. CDR3 region: CASSARARGTNYGYTF. CDR3 bases: TGTGCCAGCAGCGCTAGGGCCAGGGGGACCAACTATGGCTACACCTTC.

This chain uses TRBV5-6 with TRBJ1-2; the match to TRBD1 covers 7 bases. This CDR3 comprises 12 residues. Trimming removed 4 bases from V and 7 bases from J; junction bases left unmatched: 4. Germline assignment: CDR1 SGHDT and CDR2 YYEEEE. CDR3 sequence reads: CASSPGGGGYTF. CDR3 bases: TGTGCCAGCAGCCCAGGGGGGGGTGGCTACACCTTC.

V gene TRBV30 combines with J gene TRBJ2-5, with TRBD2 identical over 7 bases. V was pared by 7 bases and J by 11 bases, with 16 bases of the junction left unmatched. The CDR3 is 13 residues long. The germline gives CDR1 GTSNPN, CDR2 SVGIG (reference sequence). DNA of the CDR3: TGTGCCTTGAGCGGGGCCAATCAGTGGGAGCAGTACTTC. This encodes CALSGANQWEQYF.

V gene TRBV7-8 combines with J gene TRBJ1-1; D is unresolved. Germline loops: CDR1 SGHVS, CDR2 FQNEAQ. CDR3 length: 13 amino acids. V lost 1 base and J 3 bases, leaving 6 bases between the germline ends. The CDR3, as DNA: TGTGCCAGCAGCTTAGTGGGTTACACTGAAGCTTTCTTT. Its protein is CASSLVGYTEAFF.

This rearrangement joins TRBV5-4 to TRBJ2-7; tentative D call: TRBD2 (5 bases). Germline V CDR1 and CDR2: SGHNT, YYREEE (reference sequence). V lost 3 bases and J 2 bases, leaving 15 bases between the germline ends. The CDR3 runs to 15 residues. CDR3 coding DNA: TGTGCCAGCAGCTCTAGCTCTAGTGCGGCCTACGAGCAGTACTTC. The encoded protein is CASSSSSSAAYEQYF. Full variable domain (remainder filled in from reference TRBV5-4 and TRBJ2-7): ETGVTQSPTHLIKTRGQQVTLRCSSQSGHNTVSWYQQALGQGPQFIFQYYREEENGRGNFPPRFSGLQFPNYSSELNVNALELDDSALYLCASSSSSSAAYEQYFGPGTRLTVT.

V is TRBV19 and J is TRBJ1-1; maybe TRBD1 (5 bases). Trimming left V 3 bases short and J 0 bases short, with 11 bases between. Germline V lookup: CDR1 LNHDA, CDR2 SQIVND (reference sequence). This CDR3 contains 15 residues. For the CDR3, the DNA is TGTGCCAGTAGTATCAAGGGGCCGGTGAACACTGAAGCTTTCTTT. Encoded protein: CASSIKGPVNTEAFF. Full variable domain (remainder filled in from reference TRBV19 and TRBJ1-1): DGGITQSPKYLFRKEGQNVTLSCEQNLNHDAMYWYRQDPGQGLRLIYYSQIVNDFQKGDIAEGYSVSREKKESFPLTVTSAQKNPTAFYLCASSIKGPVNTEAFFGQGTRLTVV.

V usage is TRBV4-1 and J usage is TRBJ2-1, with TRBD1 matching over 7 bases. The CDR3 loop spans 18 amino acids. Germline-derived CDR1 and CDR2 are MGHRA and YSYEKL. The J segment lost 4 bases and the V segment lost 0 bases, leaving 12 bases of the junction unmatched. CDR3 amino acids: CASSQEGLTGKKYNEQFF. The CDR3, as DNA: TGCGCCAGCAGCCAAGAAGGGTTGACAGGGAAGAAGTACAATGAGCAGTTCTTC.

The chain is built from TRBV7-6 and TRBJ2-3; D ambiguous. This CDR3 has 11 residues. Trimming took 3 bases from V and 6 from J, leaving 4 bases between them. From germline, CDR1 is SGHVS and CDR2 FNYEAQ. The CDR3 DNA sequence: TGTGCCAGCAGCTTGGCGGATACGCAGTATTTT. Amino acids: CASSLADTQYF.

The CDR3 spells CASSPSGDPNDEQFF. In DNA, the CDR3 is TGTGCCAGCAGCCCTAGCGGGGATCCCAACGATGAGCAGTTCTTC. This chain links TRBV27 with TRBJ2-1; 9 nucleotides align to TRBD2. The ends lost 6 bases at V and 8 bases at J; junction bases unmatched: 11. CDR3 size: 15 residues. Germline CDR1 is MNHEY and CDR2 is SMNVEV (reference sequence).

Written as DNA, the CDR3 is TGTGCCAGCAGCCTTCTACAGGGGGGAACCTACAATGAGCAGTTCTTC. The encoded protein is CASSLLQGGTYNEQFF. This chain links TRBV14 with TRBJ2-1; 8 bases are a match to TRBD1. Germline-derived CDR1 and CDR2 are SGHDN and FVKESK. This CDR3 has 16 amino acids. V shed 4 bases, J shed 2 bases, and the junction held 7 bases outside the gene matches.